This T cell receptor beta chain was retrieved from a study of T-cell reconstitution after alpha-beta-depleted transplantation in children. The study, taken as a whole, reports: One year post-transplant, T-cell counts and diversity were largely derived from T cells produced anew. Reportedly, alpha-beta T cells present about two months post-transplant originated from several hundred expanded clones of graft origin. Where some patients showed high TCRbeta diversity at day 60, it came from recipient T cells and thymic progenitors that had survived.

Details on this clonotype: Its antigen remains unidentified.

The library targeted TCRbeta and was prepared with unique molecular identifiers. Via MiXCR, TCRdb re-called the PCR reads, giving one row per CDR3 protein. The sample has roughly 420,000 distinct CDR3 sequences, 15% to 20% seen once. The source is a boy in the first two years of life who had a stem cell transplant for Wiskott-Aldrich syndrome, so the T cells may come from the graft donor. Source: PBMCs, mostly from graft donor cells, taken 360 days after TCRalphabeta/CD19-depleted stem cell transplant.

This CDR3 is CASSRFRLAVQETQYF. CDR3 nucleotide sequence: TGTGCCAGCAGCAGATTTCGGCTAGCGGTACAAGAGACCCAGTACTTC. This rearrangement joins TRBV7-2 to TRBJ2-5; 7 bases are a match to TRBD2. This CDR3 spans 16 amino acids. Germline lookup yields CDR1 SGHTA and CDR2 FQGNSA. Trimming removed 5 bases from V and 2 bases from J; junction bases left unmatched: 11.